This T cell receptor (beta chain) came from a study of technical replicates of blood from several donors. Sequenced by immunoSEQ multiplex PCR; TCRdb stores in-frame clones only, minus some. This table holds 65,000 to 90,000 clones, 95% to 99% found once. This CDR3 is 13 amino acids long. Trimming took 4 bases from V and 7 from J, leaving 14 bases between them. From germline, CDR1 is SGHRS and CDR2 YFSETQ. The clonotype was recovered from a human donor in good health. This chain uses TRBV5-1 with TRBJ1-2, with a weak D call TRBD1 (6 bases). The sequencing sample was made of T cells isolated from PBMCs. CDR3 DNA: TGCGCCAGCAGCGAACAGGGTGGGCTTGGCTACACCTTC. Residues: CASSEQGGLGYTF.